The 26 T cell receptor beta chains below were found in one sample sequenced in a study of T cell repertoires in cytomegalovirus infection. Each CDR3 protein is one row after TCRdb ran MiXCR on the reads. The table has approximately 990,000 distinct CDR3 sequences, roughly 31% seen once. For these TCRs, the target antigens are not known. The source material was cultured CD8+ T cells from PBMCs, sampled from culture after CMV antigen stimulation. The receptors come from a human donor in good health (CMV status not recorded). Some clones in this sample may be carry-over from other donors' samples.

This clonotype appeared many times. The chain carries TRBV12-3 or TRBV12-4 and TRBJ1-5, with a weak D call TRBD1 (5 bases). The CDR3 sequence is 14 residues long. V dropped 6 bases and J dropped 7 bases, with 16 bases sitting between them. Written as DNA, the CDR3 is TGTGCCAGCAGCGACTTGGAAGGGACCCAGCCCCAGCATTTT. Translated, it gives CASSDLEGTQPQHF.

This clonotype was seen many times. This chain connects TRBV7-6 to TRBJ2-5; TRBD1 aligns across 8 bases. This CDR3 spans 15 amino acids. The germline V gene encodes CDR1 SGHVS and CDR2 FNYEAQ. The ends lost 6 bases at V and 1 base at J; junction bases unmatched: 7. The CDR3 reads CASSLDREFQETQYF. CDR3 bases: TGTGCCAGCAGTCTGGACAGGGAGTTCCAAGAGACCCAGTACTTC. The full variable domain, with the rest looked up from reference TRBV7-6 and TRBJ2-5, is GAGVSQSPRYKVTKRGQDVALRCDPISGHVSLYWYRQALGQGPEFLTYFNYEAQQDKSGLPNDRFSAERPEGSISTLTIQRTEQRDSAMYRCASSLDREFQETQYFGPGTRLLVL.

This clonotype appeared many times. The chain employs TRBV7-8 and TRBJ1-5; the D gene is possibly TRBD1 (6 bases). Per the germline V gene, CDR1 is SGHVS and CDR2 is FQNEAQ. The V end was cut by 5 bases, the J end by 7 bases, with 18 bases between. The CDR3 is 15 amino acids. The CDR3 DNA reads TGTGCCAGCAGCGATGACCCCCTGGGGGCCCAGCCCCAGCATTTT. Its protein is CASSDDPLGAQPQHF. Full variable domain (missing parts from reference TRBV7-8 and TRBJ1-5): GAGVSQSPRYKVAKRGQDVALRCDPISGHVSLFWYQQALGQGPEFLTYFQNEAQLDKSGLPSDRFFAERPEGSVSTLKIQRTQQEDSAVYLCASSDDPLGAQPQHFGDGTRLSIL.

The chain combines TRBV4-1 with TRBJ1-2; D perhaps matches TRBD1 (6 bases). The V and J ends lost 2 bases and 8 bases respectively, with 21 bases between them. This CDR3 has 16 residues. The germline V gene has CDR1 MGHRA and CDR2 YSYEKL. The DNA for the CDR3 is TGCGCCAGCAGCCAACCCCGGGACATCTCCCAGAGGGGCTACACCTTC. It translates to CASSQPRDISQRGYTF.

The chain combines TRBV7-9 with TRBJ1-1; D is unclear. The germline V and J ends were trimmed by 3 bases and 0 bases, with 14 bases remaining between them. The length of the CDR3 is 16 residues. The V gene's germline CDR1 is SEHNR and CDR2 FQNEAQ (reference sequence). The CDR3 here is CASSLTSGLMNTEAFF. The CDR3 bases are TGTGCCAGCAGCTTGACCTCGGGGTTAATGAACACTGAAGCTTTCTTT.

This rearrangement joins TRBV6-2 or TRBV6-3 to TRBJ1-2; D remains unclear. Germline values: CDR1 MNHEY, CDR2 SVGEGT. This CDR3 region has 13 residues. V lost 6 bases, J lost 6 bases, and 14 bases lay in between. The CDR3 protein is CASRAARRDGYTF. CDR3 coding DNA: TGTGCCAGCAGGGCAGCCCGGAGGGATGGCTACACCTTC.

This clonotype was counted ten times or more. The CDR3 is CASSFGTGNEAFF. The CDR3 DNA reads as TGTGCCAGCAGTTTCGGGACAGGGAATGAAGCTTTCTTT. V is TRBV12-3 or TRBV12-4 and J is TRBJ1-1; TRBD1 agrees at 9 bases. CDR3 length: 13 residues. The V and J ends lost 3 bases and 7 bases, in that order; junction bases with no gene match: 3.

J is TRBJ2-2 and V is TRBV12-3 or TRBV12-4; 8 nucleotides align to TRBD2. This CDR3 has 15 residues. V was pared by 4 bases and J by 4 bases, with 5 bases of the junction left unmatched. The CDR3: CASSSGGEITGELFF. The CDR3 DNA sequence: TGTGCCAGCAGTTCGGGGGGGGAGATCACCGGGGAGCTGTTTTTT.

This rearrangement joins TRBV28 to TRBJ1-5, with D hard to call. V was clipped by 5 bases and J by 2 bases, with 16 bases between them. CDR3 length: 16 amino acids. Germline loops: CDR1 MDHEN, CDR2 SYDVKM. The CDR3 DNA reads as TGTGCCAGCAGTCCACCGGGCACTAGGGGCAATCAGCCCCAGCATTTT. It is translated as CASSPPGTRGNQPQHF.

This chain uses TRBV20-1 with TRBJ2-1, with a weak D call TRBD1 (6 bases). Germline V gives CDR1 DFQATT, CDR2 SNEGSKA (reference sequence). The V end was cut by 6 bases, the J end by 8 bases, with 14 bases between. This CDR3 has 12 amino acids. The CDR3 region is CSAPTGIYEQFF. In DNA form, the CDR3 reads TGCAGTGCCCCCACAGGGATCTATGAGCAGTTCTTC.

The gene calls are TRBV20-1 and TRBJ1-1; possibly TRBD1 for D (6 bases). CDR1 and CDR2 from the germline V gene are DFQATT and SNEGSKA (reference sequence). V shed 3 bases and J shed 8 bases, with 16 bases lying between them. CDR3 length: 13 amino acids. CDR3 sequence: CSASVGAQVEAFF. The CDR3 DNA follows: TGCAGTGCTAGTGTGGGGGCGCAGGTGGAAGCTTTCTTT.

The chain joins TRBV7-8 to TRBJ1-2, with D unclear. The ends were cut back, 3 bases at V and 1 base at J, with 15 bases in the middle. The CDR3 covers 16 residues. The germline V gene encodes CDR1 SGHVS and CDR2 FQNEAQ. The CDR3 sequence is CASSLEKESRNYGYTF. DNA of the CDR3: TGTGCCAGCAGCTTGGAGAAAGAGAGTCGTAACTATGGCTACACCTTC.

The count of this clonotype is one. This chain uses TRBV12-3 or TRBV12-4 with TRBJ2-2; TRBD1 agrees at 7 bases. Trimming took 8 bases from V and 4 from J; bases not matched to a gene: 10. The CDR3 loop spans 15 amino acids. CDR3 in amino acids: CASYPMTGSTGELFF. The CDR3 nucleotides read TGTGCCAGCTACCCTATGACAGGGAGCACCGGGGAGCTGTTTTTT.

The table lists this clonotype with a few counts. V usage is TRBV19 and J usage is TRBJ2-3; D gene unclear. This CDR3 has 12 residues. Trimming removed 10 bases from V and 3 bases from J, with 11 bases in between. The germline gives CDR1 LNHDA, CDR2 SQIVND (reference sequence). As DNA, the CDR3 is TGTGCCACAGGCTGGGGTACAGATACGCAGTATTTT. Amino acids: CATGWGTDTQYF.

This clonotype has just a few counts. The chain is built from TRBV6-1 and TRBJ1-6; D is unclear. V lost 5 bases and J 0 bases, leaving 17 bases between the germline ends. The CDR3 covers 18 residues. CDR1 is MNHNS and CDR2 is SASEGT in the germline V gene. CDR3 DNA: TGTGCCAGCAGTCGACTACAACCGAAAAGCTCCTATAATTCACCCCTCCACTTT. This gives the protein CASSRLQPKSSYNSPLHF.

In regard to this clonotype: Compared with germline, one end of the junction differs, possibly owing to a read error. V and J are TRBV7-1 and TRBJ2-1; 8 nucleotides agree with TRBD2. TRBV7-1 is an open reading frame, and its role is uncertain. This CDR3 region has 17 residues. CDR3 bases: TGTGTCAGCAGCTCCCGAAGCGGGGGACCCTCCTACAATGAGCAGTTCTTC. The encoded protein is CVSSSRSGGPSYNEQFF.

The CDR3 sequence: CASKSGGRNEQFF. The CDR3 DNA is TGCGCCAGCAAATCAGGGGGTCGGAATGAGCAGTTCTTC. The chain uses TRBV5-1 and TRBJ2-1; 7 bases agree with TRBD1. V was pared by 6 bases and J by 7 bases, with 7 bases of the junction left unmatched. CDR3 size: 13 residues. From germline, CDR1 is SGHRS and CDR2 YFSETQ.

V gene TRBV15 combines with J gene TRBJ1-5; 9 bases agree with TRBD1. The CDR3 length is 16 residues. Germline V gene lookup returns CDR1 LNHNV and CDR2 YYDKDF (reference sequence). V lost 0 bases to trimming and J lost 3 bases; unmatched junction nucleotides: 3. This CDR3 is CATSREGTGFNQPQHF. The CDR3 DNA sequence: TGTGCCACCAGCAGAGAGGGGACAGGGTTCAATCAGCCCCAGCATTTT. The full variable domain, with the rest looked up from reference TRBV15 and TRBJ1-5, is DAMVIQNPRYQVTQFGKPVTLSCSQTLNHNVMYWYQQKSSQAPKLLFHYYDKDFNNEADTPDNFQSRRPNTSFCFLDIRSPGLGDTAMYLCATSREGTGFNQPQHFGDGTRLSIL.

As concerns this clonotype: One end of the junction does not line up with germline, which may come from a read error. The CDR3 is CTSSFLGTQETQYF. In DNA, the CDR3 is TGTACCAGCAGTTTTCTGGGGACCCAAGAGACCCAGTACTTC. This chain joins TRBV27 and TRBJ2-5, with D possibly called TRBD1 or TRBD2 (5 bases each). Germline V gives CDR1 MNHEY, CDR2 SMNVEV (reference sequence). The CDR3 is 14 amino acids.

The chain is built from TRBV19 and TRBJ2-7; 9 bases align to TRBD1. Germline CDR1 and CDR2: LNHDA and SQIVND (reference sequence). Trimming removed 1 base from V and 3 bases from J; junction bases left unmatched: 7. The CDR3 totals 16 residues. The CDR3 reads CASSIVPGGQGYEQYV. CDR3 in DNA: TGTGCCAGTAGTATAGTCCCGGGGGGACAGGGCTACGAGCAGTACGTC.

This chain connects TRBV7-6 to TRBJ2-1; D possibly corresponds to TRBD2 (5 bases). This CDR3 is 11 amino acids long. V was clipped by 2 bases and J by 10 bases, with 6 bases between them. Germline CDR1 is SGHVS and CDR2 is FNYEAQ. CDR3 protein: CASSLRREQFF. The CDR3 bases are TGTGCCAGCAGCTTAAGGAGGGAGCAGTTCTTC.

This clonotype was counted a few times. This chain joins TRBV27 and TRBJ1-1; 8 bases agree with TRBD1. Germline trimming cut 9 bases from V and 0 bases from J; bases unmatched to any gene: 6. Germline lookup yields CDR1 MNHEY and CDR2 SMNVEV (reference sequence). The CDR3 loop spans 14 amino acids. The chain's CDR3 is CASSRQGLNTEAFF. Here the CDR3 DNA reads TGTGCCAGTAGCAGACAGGGGTTGAACACTGAAGCTTTCTTT.

This clonotype was detected ten times or more. The chain joins TRBV7-9 to TRBJ1-5, with no clear D. Germline CDR1 SEHNR, CDR2 FQNEAQ (reference sequence). The V end lost 4 bases, the J end lost 1 base, and 8 bases lay between the germline ends. This CDR3 spans 14 amino acids. The CDR3 coding sequence is TGTGCCAGCAGCTCCGAGGGCAGCAATCAGCCCCAGCATTTT. It codes for CASSSEGSNQPQHF.

This clonotype showed up just once. V usage is TRBV12-3 or TRBV12-4 and J usage is TRBJ2-7; 8 bases line up with TRBD1. With 4 bases clipped from V and 3 bases from J, the junction kept 20 bases outside the gene matches. There are 19 residues in the CDR3. The CDR3 nucleotides are TGTGCCAGCAGTTGGGGCTGGAGTACAGGGGGAACCCTGTACTACGAGCAGTACTTC. It codes for CASSWGWSTGGTLYYEQYF.

This rearrangement joins TRBV11-3 to TRBJ2-7, with D unclear. The CDR3 is 13 amino acids. Germline lookup yields CDR1 SGHNT and CDR2 YENEEA. V lost 5 bases to trimming and J lost 7 bases, with 15 bases between them. CDR3 region: CASSPGSYGEQYF. CDR3 in DNA: TGTGCCAGCAGCCCGGGCAGCTATGGGGAGCAGTACTTC.

The chain links TRBV19 to TRBJ1-5, with D hard to call. Trimming removed 6 bases from V and 8 bases from J, with 17 bases in between. The length of the CDR3 is 14 residues. Germline V gene lookup returns CDR1 LNHDA and CDR2 SQIVND (reference sequence). CDR3 in amino acids: CASSLRVPEEPQHF. CDR3 in DNA: TGTGCCAGTAGCCTCCGGGTCCCGGAAGAGCCCCAGCATTTT.